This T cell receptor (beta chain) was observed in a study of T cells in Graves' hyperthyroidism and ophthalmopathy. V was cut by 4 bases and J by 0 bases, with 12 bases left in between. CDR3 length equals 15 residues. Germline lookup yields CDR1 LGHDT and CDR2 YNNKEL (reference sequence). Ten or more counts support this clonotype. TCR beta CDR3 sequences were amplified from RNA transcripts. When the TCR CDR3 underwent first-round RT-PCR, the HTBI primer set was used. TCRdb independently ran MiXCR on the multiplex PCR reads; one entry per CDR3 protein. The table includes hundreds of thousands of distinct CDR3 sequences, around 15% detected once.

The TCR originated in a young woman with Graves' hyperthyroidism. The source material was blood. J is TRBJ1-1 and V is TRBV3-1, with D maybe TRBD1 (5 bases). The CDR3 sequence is CASSRAGTMNTEAFF. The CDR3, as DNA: TGTGCCAGCAGCCGGGCAGGGACGATGAACACTGAAGCTTTCTTT.